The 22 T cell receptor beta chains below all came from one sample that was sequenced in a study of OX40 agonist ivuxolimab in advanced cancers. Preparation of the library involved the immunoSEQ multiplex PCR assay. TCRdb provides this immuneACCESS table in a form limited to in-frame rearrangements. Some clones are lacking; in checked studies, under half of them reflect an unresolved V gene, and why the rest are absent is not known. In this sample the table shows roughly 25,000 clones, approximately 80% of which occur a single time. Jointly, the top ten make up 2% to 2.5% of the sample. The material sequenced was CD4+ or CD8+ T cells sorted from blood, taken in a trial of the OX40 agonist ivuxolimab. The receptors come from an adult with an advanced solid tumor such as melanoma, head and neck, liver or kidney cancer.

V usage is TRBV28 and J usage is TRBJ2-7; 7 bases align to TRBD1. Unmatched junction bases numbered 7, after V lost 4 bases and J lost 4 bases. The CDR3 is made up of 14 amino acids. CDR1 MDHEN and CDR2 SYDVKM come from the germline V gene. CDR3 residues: CASSSTGWVYEQYF. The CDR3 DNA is TGTGCCAGCAGTTCGACAGGGTGGGTTTACGAGCAGTACTTC. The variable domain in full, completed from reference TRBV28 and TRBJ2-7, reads DVKVTQSSRYLVKRTGEKVFLECVQDMDHENMFWYRQDPGLGLRLIYFSYDVKMKEKGDIPEGYSVSREKKERFSLILESASTNQTSMYLCASSSTGWVYEQYFGPGTRLTVT.

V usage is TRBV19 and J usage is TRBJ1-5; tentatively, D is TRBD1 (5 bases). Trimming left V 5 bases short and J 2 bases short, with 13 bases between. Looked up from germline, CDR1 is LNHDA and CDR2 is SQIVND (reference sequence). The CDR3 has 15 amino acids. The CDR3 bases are TGTGCCAGTAGTTTCAGGGTCGTCGGCAATCAGCCCCAGCATTTT. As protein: CASSFRVVGNQPQHF.

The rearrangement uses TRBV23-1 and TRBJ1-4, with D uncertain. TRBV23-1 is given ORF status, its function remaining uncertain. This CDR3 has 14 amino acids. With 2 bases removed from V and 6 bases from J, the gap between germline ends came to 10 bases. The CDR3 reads CASSQKDGHEKLFF. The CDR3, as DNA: TGCGCCAGCAGTCAAAAGGATGGGCATGAAAAACTGTTTTTT.

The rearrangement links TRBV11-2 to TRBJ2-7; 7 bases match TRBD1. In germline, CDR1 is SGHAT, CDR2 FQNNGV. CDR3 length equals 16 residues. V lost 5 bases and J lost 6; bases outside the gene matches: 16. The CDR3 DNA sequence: TGTGCCAGCAGCGATATGACAGGGTTCGACGACCTCGAGCAGTACTTC. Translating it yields CASSDMTGFDDLEQYF.

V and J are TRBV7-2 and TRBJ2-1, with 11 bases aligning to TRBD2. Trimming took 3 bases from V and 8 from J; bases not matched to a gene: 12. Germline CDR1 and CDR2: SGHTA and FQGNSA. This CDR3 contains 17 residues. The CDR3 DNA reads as TGTGCCAGCAGCTTGGCCCCCTCTAGCGGGGGGTGGGATGAGCAGTTCTTC. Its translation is CASSLAPSSGGWDEQFF. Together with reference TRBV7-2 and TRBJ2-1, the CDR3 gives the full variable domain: GAGVSQSPSNKVTEKGKDVELRCDPISGHTALYWYRQSLGQGLEFLIYFQGNSAPDKSGLPSDRFSAERTGGSVSTLTIQRTQQEDSAVYLCASSLAPSSGGWDEQFFGPGTRLTVL.

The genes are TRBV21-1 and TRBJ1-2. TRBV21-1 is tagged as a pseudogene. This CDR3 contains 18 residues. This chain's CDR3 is CASHRGGWRTGNNYGYTF. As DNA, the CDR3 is TGTGCCAGCCACCGCGGGGGCTGGAGGACAGGAAATAACTATGGCTACACCTTC.

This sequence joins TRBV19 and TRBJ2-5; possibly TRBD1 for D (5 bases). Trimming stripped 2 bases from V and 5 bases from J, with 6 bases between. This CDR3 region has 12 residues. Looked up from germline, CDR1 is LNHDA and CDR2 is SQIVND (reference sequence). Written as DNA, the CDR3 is TGTGCCAGTAGTATAAAGGGGGAGACCCAGTACTTC. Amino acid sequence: CASSIKGETQYF.

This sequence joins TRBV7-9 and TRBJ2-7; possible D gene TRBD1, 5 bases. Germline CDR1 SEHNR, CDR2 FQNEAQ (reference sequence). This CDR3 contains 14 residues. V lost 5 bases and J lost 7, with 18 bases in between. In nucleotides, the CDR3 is TGTGCCAGCAGCCAGGGCCGTCTAGGATGGGAGCAGTACTTC. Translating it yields CASSQGRLGWEQYF.

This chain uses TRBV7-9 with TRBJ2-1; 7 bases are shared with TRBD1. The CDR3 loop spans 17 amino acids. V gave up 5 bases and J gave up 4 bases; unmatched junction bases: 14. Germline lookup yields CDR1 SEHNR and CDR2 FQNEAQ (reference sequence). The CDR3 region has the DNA TGTGCCAGCAGCGGGGTCCGACAGGGCCTAGATTACAATGAGCAGTTCTTC. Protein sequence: CASSGVRQGLDYNEQFF.

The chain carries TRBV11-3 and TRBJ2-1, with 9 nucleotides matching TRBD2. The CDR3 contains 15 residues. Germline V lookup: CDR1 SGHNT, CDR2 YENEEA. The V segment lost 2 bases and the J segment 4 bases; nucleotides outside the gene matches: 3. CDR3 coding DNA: TGTGCCAGCAGCTTAATAGCGGGAGAATACAATGAGCAGTTCTTC. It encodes CASSLIAGEYNEQFF.

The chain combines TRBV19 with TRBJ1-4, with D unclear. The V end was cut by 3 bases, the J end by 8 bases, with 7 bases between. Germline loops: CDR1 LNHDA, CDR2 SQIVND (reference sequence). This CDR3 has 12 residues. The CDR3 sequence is CASSIDIEKLFF. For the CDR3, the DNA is TGTGCCAGTAGTATCGATATCGAAAAACTGTTTTTT.

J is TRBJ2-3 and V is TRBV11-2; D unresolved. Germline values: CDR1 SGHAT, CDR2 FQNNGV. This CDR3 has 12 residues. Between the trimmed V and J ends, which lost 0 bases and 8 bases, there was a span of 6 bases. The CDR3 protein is CASSLDQGTQYF. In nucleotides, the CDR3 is TGTGCCAGCAGCTTAGATCAAGGTACGCAGTATTTT.

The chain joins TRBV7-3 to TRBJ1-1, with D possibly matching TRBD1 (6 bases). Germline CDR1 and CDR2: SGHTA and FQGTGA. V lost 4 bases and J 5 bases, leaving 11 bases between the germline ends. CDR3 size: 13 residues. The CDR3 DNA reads TGTGCCAGCAGCTCCAGGGGTGGGACTGAAGCTTTCTTT. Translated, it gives CASSSRGGTEAFF.

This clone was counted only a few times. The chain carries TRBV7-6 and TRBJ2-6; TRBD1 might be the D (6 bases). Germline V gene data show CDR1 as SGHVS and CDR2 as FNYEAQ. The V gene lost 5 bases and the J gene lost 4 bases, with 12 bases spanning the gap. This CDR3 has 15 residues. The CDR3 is CASSQQGSGANVLTF. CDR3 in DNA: TGTGCCAGCAGCCAGCAGGGGTCAGGGGCCAACGTCCTGACTTTC.

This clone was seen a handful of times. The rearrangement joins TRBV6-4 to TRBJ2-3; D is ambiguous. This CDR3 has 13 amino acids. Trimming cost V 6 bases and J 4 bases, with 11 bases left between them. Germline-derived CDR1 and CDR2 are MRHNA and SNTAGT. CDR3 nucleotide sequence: TGTGCCAGCAGGGGCGAGCTGGCAGATACGCAGTATTTT. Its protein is CASRGELADTQYF.

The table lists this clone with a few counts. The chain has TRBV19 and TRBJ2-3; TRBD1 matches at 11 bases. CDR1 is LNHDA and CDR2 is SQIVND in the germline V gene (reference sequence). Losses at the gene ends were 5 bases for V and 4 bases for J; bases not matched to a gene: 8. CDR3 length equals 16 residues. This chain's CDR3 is CASSPEDRGRPDTQYF. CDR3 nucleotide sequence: TGTGCCAGTAGTCCCGAGGACAGGGGGCGTCCAGATACGCAGTATTTT.

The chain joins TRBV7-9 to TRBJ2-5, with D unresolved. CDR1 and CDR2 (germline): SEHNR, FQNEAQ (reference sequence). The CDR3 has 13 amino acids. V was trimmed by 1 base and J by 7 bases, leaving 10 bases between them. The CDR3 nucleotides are TGTGCCAGCAGCTTAGAGGTCAGGCGGACCCAGTACTTC. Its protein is CASSLEVRRTQYF.

CDR3 residues: CSVGRILTSNTEAFF. DNA for the CDR3: TGCAGCGTTGGAAGGATACTAACTTCGAACACTGAAGCTTTCTTT. The chain combines TRBV29-1 with TRBJ1-1; D unresolved. Trimming took off 4 bases at V and 1 base at J, with 16 bases between the two ends. Germline V gives CDR1 SQVTM, CDR2 ANQGSEA. CDR3 size: 15 residues.

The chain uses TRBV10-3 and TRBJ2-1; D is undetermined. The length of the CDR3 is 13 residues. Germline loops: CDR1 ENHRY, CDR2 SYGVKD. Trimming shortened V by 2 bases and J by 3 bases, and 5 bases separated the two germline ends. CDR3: CAISEADYNEQFF. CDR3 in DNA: TGTGCCATCAGTGAGGCGGACTACAATGAGCAGTTCTTC.

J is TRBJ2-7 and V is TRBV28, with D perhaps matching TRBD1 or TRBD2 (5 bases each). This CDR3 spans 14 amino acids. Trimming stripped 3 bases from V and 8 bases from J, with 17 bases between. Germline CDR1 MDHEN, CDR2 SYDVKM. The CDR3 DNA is TGTGCCAGCAGTTTGGGGGACGCCCTAGGGAAGCAGTACTTC. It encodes CASSLGDALGKQYF.

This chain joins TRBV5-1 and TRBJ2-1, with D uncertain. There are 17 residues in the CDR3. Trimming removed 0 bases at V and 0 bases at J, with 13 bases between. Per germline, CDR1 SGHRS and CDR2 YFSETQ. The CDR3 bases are TGCGCCAGCAGCTTGGTCTCCGCGATGACCTCCTACAATGAGCAGTTCTTC. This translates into CASSLVSAMTSYNEQFF.

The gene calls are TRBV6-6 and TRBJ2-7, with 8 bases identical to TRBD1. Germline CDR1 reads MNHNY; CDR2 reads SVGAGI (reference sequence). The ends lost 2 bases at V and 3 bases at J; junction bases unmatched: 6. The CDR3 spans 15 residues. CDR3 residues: CASSYLGQASYEQYF. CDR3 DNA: TGTGCCAGCAGTTACCTGGGACAGGCCAGCTACGAGCAGTACTTC.